The rows below give T cell receptor beta chains drawn from one sample of a study of Graves' ophthalmopathy and Graves' hyperthyroidism. From the multiplex PCR reads, TCRdb called clonotypes with MiXCR, one entry per CDR3 protein. Of approximately 160,000 distinct CDR3 sequences listed, under 45% are singletons. The source material was peripheral blood. These receptors all stem from a man younger than 45 with Graves' ophthalmopathy. Each CDR3 is given with its conserved first and last residue. The order of the fields is clone size, V gene, J gene, D gene, CDR3 DNA, CDR3 protein. A D gene is named only where the DNA matches it firmly. The listing skips clone size in some rows; elsewhere it reads once, few, many or a size class.

size: many; V: TRBV12-3/TRBV12-4; J: TRBJ2-5; D: -; DNA: TGTGCCAGCGGGGGATCAGCCGTTCGAGAGACCCAGTACTTC; CDR3: CASGGSAVRETQYF
size: few; V: TRBV6-5; J: TRBJ1-2; D: -; DNA: TGTGCCAGCAGTTACAATATCCCAGAGGGCCAGGATTATGGCTACACCTTC; CDR3: CASSYNIPEGQDYGYTF
size: many; V: TRBV28; J: TRBJ1-1; D: -; DNA: TGTGCCACACAACAGGTCAACACTGAAGCTTTCTTT; CDR3: CATQQVNTEAFF
size: -; V: TRBV6-2/TRBV6-3; J: TRBJ2-7; D: -; DNA: TGTGCCAGCAGTTCCTCGCCTGCCTACGAGCAGTACTTC; CDR3: CASSSSPAYEQYF
size: many; V: TRBV30; J: TRBJ2-7; D: TRBD2; DNA: TGTGCCTGGAGTGGGGGGCTCGGGCTAGCGGGCCAAACCTCCTACGAGCAGTACTTC; CDR3: CAWSGGLGLAGQTSYEQYF
size: few; V: TRBV6-5; J: TRBJ1-1; D: -; DNA: TGTGCCAGCAGTTACGCAGGGACTCTCACTGAAGCTTTCTTT; CDR3: CASSYAGTLTEAFF
size: -; V: TRBV6-1; J: TRBJ1-5; D: -; DNA: TGTGCCAGCAGTGAAGTAAGGCAGTGGGATCAGCCCCAGCATTTT; CDR3: CASSEVRQWDQPQHF
size: -; V: TRBV5-6; J: TRBJ1-6; D: -; DNA: TGTGCCAGCAGCTTGGACAGGAAAGAACCCCCCTATTCACCCCTCCACTTT; CDR3: CASSLDRKEPPYSPLHF
size: many; V: TRBV28; J: TRBJ2-7; D: -; DNA: TGTGCCAGCAGTTTTTATTCAGGGAGCGGAGAGCAGTACTTC; CDR3: CASSFYSGSGEQYF
size: -; V: TRBV28; J: TRBJ2-5; D: TRBD1; DNA: TGTGCCAGCAGTTTACCGGGACAGGGAGAAGAGACCCAGTACTTC; CDR3: CASSLPGQGEETQYF
size: many; V: TRBV10-3; J: TRBJ2-5; D: TRBD2; DNA: TGTGCCATGGCGTCTAGCGGGAGGGCCGTGGAGACCCAGTACTTC; CDR3: CAMASSGRAVETQYF
size: many; V: TRBV6-1; J: TRBJ2-2; D: -; DNA: TGTGCCAGCAGAGACAACACGAACACCGGGGAGCTGTTTTTT; CDR3: CASRDNTNTGELFF
size: many; V: TRBV5-5; J: TRBJ1-1; D: -; DNA: TGTGCCAGCAGCGCAAGGCGGAACACTGAAGCTTTCTTT; CDR3: CASSARRNTEAFF
size: -; V: TRBV30; J: TRBJ2-7; D: -; DNA: TGTGCCAGCAGTGACCCCTCCTCGGGGGAGCAGTACTTC; CDR3: CASSDPSSGEQYF
size: -; V: TRBV10-3; J: TRBJ1-1; D: -; DNA: TGTGCCATCAGTGGGCCGGGGGATTTGAACACTGAAGCTTTCTTT; CDR3: CAISGPGDLNTEAFF
size: many; V: TRBV20-1; J: TRBJ2-4; D: -; DNA: TGCAGTGCTAGGTGCAGGGAGAGCGCCATAGGCCCACTTTGGGCCAAAAACATTCAGTACTTC; CDR3: CSARCRESAIGPLWAKNIQYF
size: many; V: TRBV12-3/TRBV12-4; J: TRBJ2-7; D: -; DNA: TGTGCCAGCAGTCCACAGGGGACTGGCGAGCAGTACTTC; CDR3: CASSPQGTGEQYF
size: many; V: TRBV7-9; J: TRBJ2-2; D: TRBD1; DNA: TGTGCCAGCAGGCGGACAGGGGCGAACACCGGGGAGCTGTTTTTT; CDR3: CASRRTGANTGELFF
size: -; V: TRBV7-9; J: TRBJ2-5; D: TRBD2; DNA: TGTGCCAGCAGCCTTGGGACTAGCCTAAAAGAGACCCAGTACTTC; CDR3: CASSLGTSLKETQYF
size: -; V: TRBV12-3/TRBV12-4; J: TRBJ1-2; D: -; DNA: TGTGCCAGCAGTTTAGAAAGGAGGGGAGGCTACACCTTC; CDR3: CASSLERRGGYTF
size: -; V: TRBV10-3; J: TRBJ2-4; D: -; DNA: TGTGCCATCAGCGCCGGGGTAGGGAACATTCAGTACTTC; CDR3: CAISAGVGNIQYF
size: -; V: TRBV28; J: TRBJ2-7; D: TRBD2; DNA: TGTGCCAGCAGTTTATTTCGGGCGGGAGGAACCGGGGAGCAGTACTTC; CDR3: CASSLFRAGGTGEQYF
size: many; V: TRBV7-2; J: TRBJ2-7; D: TRBD1; DNA: TGTGCCAGCAGCGAACAGGGGGCGCTGATCGAGCAGTACTTC; CDR3: CASSEQGALIEQYF
size: many; V: TRBV19; J: TRBJ1-1; D: -; DNA: TGTGCCAGTAGTATGGGACATCTAAGCACTGAAGCTTTCTTT; CDR3: CASSMGHLSTEAFF
size: -; V: TRBV6-5; J: TRBJ2-5; D: -; DNA: TGTGCCAGCAGTTACTTAGCCAACCAAGAGACCCAGTACTTC; CDR3: CASSYLANQETQYF
size: few; V: TRBV6-1; J: TRBJ2-5; D: -; DNA: TGTGCCAGCAGTGAAATCGGTGGGGGTCAAGAGACCCAGTACTTC; CDR3: CASSEIGGGQETQYF
size: -; V: TRBV6-1; J: TRBJ2-7; D: -; DNA: TGTGCCAGCAGTGTCGTGGACGAGCAGTACTTC; CDR3: CASSVVDEQYF
size: -; V: TRBV6-5; J: TRBJ1-1; D: -; DNA: TGTGCCAGCAGTTTAGGCAGGGGCTTGAACACTGAAGCTTTCTTT; CDR3: CASSLGRGLNTEAFF
size: -; V: TRBV6-1; J: TRBJ1-2; D: -; DNA: TGTGCCAGCAGCCAAGGGCACCGCTATGGCTACACCTTC; CDR3: CASSQGHRYGYTF
size: many; V: TRBV7-8; J: TRBJ2-7; D: -; DNA: TGTGCCAGCAGGCCTTATAGGCGGGATAGGGAGCAGTACTTC; CDR3: CASRPYRRDREQYF
size: many; V: TRBV6-2/TRBV6-3; J: TRBJ1-1; D: -; DNA: TGTGCCAGCAGTTACATTGCTGAAGTCATGAACACTGAAGCTTTCTTT; CDR3: CASSYIAEVMNTEAFF
size: many; V: TRBV6-2/TRBV6-3; J: TRBJ1-2; D: -; DNA: TGTGCCAGCAGTTACTCGGAGACGACTGGCTACACCTTC; CDR3: CASSYSETTGYTF
size: many; V: TRBV4-3; J: TRBJ1-2; D: -; DNA: TGCGCCAGCAGCCAAGGAGGGGGATCCAACTATGGCTACACCTTC; CDR3: CASSQGGGSNYGYTF
size: -; V: TRBV20-1; J: TRBJ2-5; D: -; DNA: TGCAGTGCGCGGGTCGGCAAGGAGACCCAGTACTTC; CDR3: CSARVGKETQYF
size: many; V: TRBV25-1; J: TRBJ2-7; D: -; DNA: TGTGCCACCCAAGTGGGGGGCCTAACCACCTACGAGCAGTACTTC; CDR3: CATQVGGLTTYEQYF
size: -; V: TRBV6-1; J: TRBJ1-2; D: TRBD1; DNA: TGTGCCAGCAGTCTATCCTCCGGGACAGGAAATGGCTACACCTTC; CDR3: CASSLSSGTGNGYTF
size: -; V: TRBV11-2; J: TRBJ2-2; D: TRBD1; DNA: TGTGCCAGCAGCCCGGACAGGGTAGGGAACACCGGGGAGCTGTTTTTT; CDR3: CASSPDRVGNTGELFF
size: -; V: TRBV19; J: TRBJ2-5; D: -; DNA: TGTGCCAGTGGTATTCTGGGGTGGCCGGAGACCCAGTACTTC; CDR3: CASGILGWPETQYF
size: many; V: TRBV12-3/TRBV12-4; J: TRBJ2-2; D: -; DNA: TGTGCCAGCAGTATTAGTATCGGGGAGCTGTTTTTT; CDR3: CASSISIGELFF
size: many; V: TRBV7-2; J: TRBJ2-7; D: TRBD1; DNA: TGTGCCAGCAGCCTGCAGGGGACAGCGGCTTACGAGCAGTACTTC; CDR3: CASSLQGTAAYEQYF
size: -; V: TRBV6-5; J: TRBJ2-7; D: -; DNA: TGTGCCAGCAGTTACTCGCGGGCACCCCACGTCCCTACATTC; CDR3: CASSYSRAPHVPTF
size: many; V: TRBV12-3/TRBV12-4; J: TRBJ2-4; D: TRBD1; DNA: TGTGCCAGCAAAAAGGGACAGGGGGACATTCAGTACTTC; CDR3: CASKKGQGDIQYF
size: once; V: TRBV6-1; J: TRBJ2-2; D: TRBD1; DNA: TGTGCCAGCAGTGAGCCGGGACAGGGCGGGGAGCTGTTTTTT; CDR3: CASSEPGQGGELFF
size: many; V: TRBV29-1; J: TRBJ2-7; D: TRBD2; DNA: TGCAGCGTTCTGAGACTAGCGGGAGGTATAGACGAGCAGTACTTC; CDR3: CSVLRLAGGIDEQYF
size: once; V: TRBV7-8; J: TRBJ2-5; D: -; DNA: TGTGCCAGCAGCTGGGGCCCTCCTAGCGAGCAAGAGACCCAGTACTTC; CDR3: CASSWGPPSEQETQYF
size: many; V: TRBV6-2/TRBV6-3; J: TRBJ1-2; D: -; DNA: TGTGCCAGCAGTTACCAGACTCCGGGGAATGGCTACACCTTC; CDR3: CASSYQTPGNGYTF
size: -; V: TRBV6-1; J: TRBJ2-5; D: TRBD2; DNA: TGTGCCAGCAGTGAACTGTGGCCAGCGGGGGAGACCCAGTACTTC; CDR3: CASSELWPAGETQYF
size: -; V: TRBV15; J: TRBJ2-7; D: -; DNA: TGTGCCACCAGCAGAGATCCGGGAGCCTACGAGCAGTACTTC; CDR3: CATSRDPGAYEQYF
size: -; V: TRBV19; J: TRBJ2-4; D: -; DNA: TGTGCCAGTGGATCAAGGTGGCTAGCCAAAAACATTCAGTACTTC; CDR3: CASGSRWLAKNIQYF
size: -; V: TRBV28; J: TRBJ1-5; D: TRBD1; DNA: TGTGCCAGCAGTAGCGGGACAGGGTGGGGTCAGCCCCAGCATTTT; CDR3: CASSSGTGWGQPQHF
size: many; V: TRBV6-1; J: TRBJ1-5; D: -; DNA: TGTGCCAGCAGTGAGAATCAGCCCCAGCATTTT; CDR3: CASSENQPQHF
size: -; V: TRBV12-3/TRBV12-4; J: TRBJ1-1; D: TRBD1; DNA: TGTGCCAGCAGTACCACAGGGGGTGAAGCTTTCTTT; CDR3: CASSTTGGEAFF
size: many; V: TRBV28; J: TRBJ1-1; D: -; DNA: TGTGCCAGCAGTTTATACGCCCAAGCTTTCTTT; CDR3: CASSLYAQAFF
size: many; V: TRBV6-2/TRBV6-3; J: TRBJ2-5; D: -; DNA: TGTGCCAGCAGTTGGAGGGGAGACCAAGAGACCCAGTACTTC; CDR3: CASSWRGDQETQYF
size: -; V: TRBV7-8; J: TRBJ2-7; D: TRBD2; DNA: TGTGCCAGCAGCTCACCCGACGGGGCGGGAGGCAACTACGAGCAGTACTTC; CDR3: CASSSPDGAGGNYEQYF
size: many; V: TRBV4-1; J: TRBJ2-7; D: -; DNA: TGCGCCAGCAGCCAAGTTGTCGCTAGCTCCTACGAGCAGTACTTC; CDR3: CASSQVVASSYEQYF
size: -; V: TRBV5-1; J: TRBJ2-7; D: -; DNA: TGCGCCAGCAGCTTGGGGCCCCGCGGTAACTACGAGCAGTACTTC; CDR3: CASSLGPRGNYEQYF
size: -; V: TRBV12-3/TRBV12-4; J: TRBJ1-3; D: -; DNA: TGTGCCAGCAGTCACCCTGGTGGTGCGTCTGGAAACACCATATATTTT; CDR3: CASSHPGGASGNTIYF
size: many; V: TRBV9; J: TRBJ2-6; D: -; DNA: TGTGCCAGCAGCGGCGGGTGGGCCAACGTCCTGACTTTC; CDR3: CASSGGWANVLTF